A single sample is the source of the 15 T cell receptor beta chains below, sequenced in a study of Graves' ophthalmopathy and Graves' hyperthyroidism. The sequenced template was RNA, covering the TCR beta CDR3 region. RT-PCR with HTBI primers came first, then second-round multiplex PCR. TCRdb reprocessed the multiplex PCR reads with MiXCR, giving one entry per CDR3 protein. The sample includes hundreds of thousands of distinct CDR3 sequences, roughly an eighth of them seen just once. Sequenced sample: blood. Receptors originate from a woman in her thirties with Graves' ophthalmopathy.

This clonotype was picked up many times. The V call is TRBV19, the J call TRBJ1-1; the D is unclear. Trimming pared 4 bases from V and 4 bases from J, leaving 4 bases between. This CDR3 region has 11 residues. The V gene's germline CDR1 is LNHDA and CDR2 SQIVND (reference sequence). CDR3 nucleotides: TGTGCCAGTAGTACCTCCACTGAAGCTTTCTTT. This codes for CASSTSTEAFF.

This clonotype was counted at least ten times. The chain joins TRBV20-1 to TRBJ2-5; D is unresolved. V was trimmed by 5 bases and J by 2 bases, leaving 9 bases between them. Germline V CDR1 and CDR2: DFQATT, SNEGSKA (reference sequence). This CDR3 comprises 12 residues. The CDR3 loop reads CSARYQQETQYF. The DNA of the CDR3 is TGCAGTGCTCGATACCAGCAAGAGACCCAGTACTTC.

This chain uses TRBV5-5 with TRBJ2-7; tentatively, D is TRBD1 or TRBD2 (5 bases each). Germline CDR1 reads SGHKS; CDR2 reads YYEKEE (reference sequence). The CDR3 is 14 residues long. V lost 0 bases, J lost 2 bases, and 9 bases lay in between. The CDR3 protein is CASSLVWGTYEQYF. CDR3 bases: TGTGCCAGCAGCTTGGTTTGGGGGACCTACGAGCAGTACTTC.

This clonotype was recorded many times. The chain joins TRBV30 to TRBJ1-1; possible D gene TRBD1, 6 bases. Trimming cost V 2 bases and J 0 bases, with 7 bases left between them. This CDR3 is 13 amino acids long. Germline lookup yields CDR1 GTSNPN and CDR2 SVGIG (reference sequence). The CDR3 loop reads CAWSRTVNTEAFF. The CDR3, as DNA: TGTGCCTGGAGTAGGACAGTGAACACTGAAGCTTTCTTT.

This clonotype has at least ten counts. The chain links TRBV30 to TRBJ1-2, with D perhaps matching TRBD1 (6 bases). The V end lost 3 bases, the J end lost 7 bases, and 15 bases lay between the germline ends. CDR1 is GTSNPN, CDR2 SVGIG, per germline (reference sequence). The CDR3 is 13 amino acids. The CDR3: CAWRMDSNGGYTF. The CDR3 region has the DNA TGTGCCTGGAGGATGGACAGCAACGGTGGCTACACCTTC.

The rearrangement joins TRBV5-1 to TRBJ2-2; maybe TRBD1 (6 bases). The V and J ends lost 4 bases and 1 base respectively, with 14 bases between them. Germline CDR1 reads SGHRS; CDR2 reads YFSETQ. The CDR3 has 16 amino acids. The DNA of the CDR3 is TGCGCCAGCAGCCGCGGGCAGGGGATGAACACCGGGGAGCTGTTTTTT. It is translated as CASSRGQGMNTGELFF.

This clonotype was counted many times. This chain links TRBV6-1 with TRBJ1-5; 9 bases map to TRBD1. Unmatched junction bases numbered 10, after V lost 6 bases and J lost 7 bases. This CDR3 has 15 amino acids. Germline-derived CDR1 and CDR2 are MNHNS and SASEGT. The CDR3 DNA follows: TGTGCCAGCAGAACCCCGGGACAGGGAAGGCAGCCCCAGCATTTT. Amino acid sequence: CASRTPGQGRQPQHF.

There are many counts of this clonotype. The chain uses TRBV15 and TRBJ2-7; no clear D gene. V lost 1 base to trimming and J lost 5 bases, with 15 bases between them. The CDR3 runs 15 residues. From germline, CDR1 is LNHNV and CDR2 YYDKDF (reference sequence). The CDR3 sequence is CATSRVGGPGDEQYF. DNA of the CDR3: TGTGCCACCAGCAGAGTGGGCGGCCCAGGAGACGAGCAGTACTTC. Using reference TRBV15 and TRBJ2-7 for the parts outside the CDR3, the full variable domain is DAMVIQNPRYQVTQFGKPVTLSCSQTLNHNVMYWYQQKSSQAPKLLFHYYDKDFNNEADTPDNFQSRRPNTSFCFLDIRSPGLGDTAMYLCATSRVGGPGDEQYFGPGTRLTVT.

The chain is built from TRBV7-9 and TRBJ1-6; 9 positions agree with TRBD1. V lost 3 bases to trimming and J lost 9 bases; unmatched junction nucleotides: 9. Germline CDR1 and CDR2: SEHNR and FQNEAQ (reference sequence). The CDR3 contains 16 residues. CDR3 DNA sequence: TGTGCCAGCAGCTTTCACTTGGACAGGGGAGTTTCACCCCTCCACTTT. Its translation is CASSFHLDRGVSPLHF.

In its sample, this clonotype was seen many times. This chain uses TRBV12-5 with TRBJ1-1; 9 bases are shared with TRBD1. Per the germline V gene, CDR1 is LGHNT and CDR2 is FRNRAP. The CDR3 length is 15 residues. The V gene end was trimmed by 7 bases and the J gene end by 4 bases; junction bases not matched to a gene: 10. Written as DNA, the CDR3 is TGTGCTAGTGCCGGCAGACAGGGGGAAAGCACTGAAGCTTTCTTT. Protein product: CASAGRQGESTEAFF.

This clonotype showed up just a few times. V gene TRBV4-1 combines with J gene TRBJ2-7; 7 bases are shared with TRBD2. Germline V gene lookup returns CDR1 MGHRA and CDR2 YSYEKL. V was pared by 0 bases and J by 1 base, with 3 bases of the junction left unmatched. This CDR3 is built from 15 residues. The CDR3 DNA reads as TGCGCCAGCAGCCAAGAAAGCGGGGAATCCTACGAGCAGTACTTC. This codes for CASSQESGESYEQYF.

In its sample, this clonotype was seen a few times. CDR3 residues: CASSFGALKGSGNTIYF. The CDR3 coding sequence is TGTGCCAGCAGCTTTGGGGCCCTGAAAGGCTCTGGAAACACCATATATTTT. This chain joins TRBV7-8 and TRBJ1-3, with a possible D match to TRBD1 (5 bases). The CDR3 runs 17 residues. Per germline, CDR1 SGHVS and CDR2 FQNEAQ. The V gene lost 3 bases and the J gene lost 0 bases, with 15 bases spanning the gap.

The CDR3 DNA follows: TGCAGTGCTACGGAGCCCATTTCCAATACTGAAGCTTTCTTT. It translates to CSATEPISNTEAFF. The V and J genes are TRBV20-1 and TRBJ1-1; D gene ambiguous. V lost 4 bases and J 5 bases, leaving 17 bases between the germline ends. In germline, CDR1 is DFQATT, CDR2 SNEGSKA (reference sequence). The CDR3 consists of 14 residues.

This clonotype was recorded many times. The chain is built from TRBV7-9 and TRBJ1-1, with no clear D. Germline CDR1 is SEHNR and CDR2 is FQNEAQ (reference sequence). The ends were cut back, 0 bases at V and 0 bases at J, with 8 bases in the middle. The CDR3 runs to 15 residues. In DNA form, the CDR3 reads TGTGCCAGCAGCTTAGCGTATCCAATGAACACTGAAGCTTTCTTT. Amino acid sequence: CASSLAYPMNTEAFF.

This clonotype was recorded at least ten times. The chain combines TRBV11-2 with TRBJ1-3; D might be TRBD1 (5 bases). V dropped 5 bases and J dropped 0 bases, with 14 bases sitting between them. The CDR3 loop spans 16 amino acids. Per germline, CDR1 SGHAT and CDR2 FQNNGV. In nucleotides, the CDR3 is TGTGCCAGCAGCCCGCGCGGTGGGGGCTCTGGAAACACCATATATTTT. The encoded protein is CASSPRGGGSGNTIYF.